Presented here are 30 T cell receptor beta chains from one specimen sequenced in a study of neurological immune-mediated disorders. Via MiXCR, TCRdb re-called the 5' RACE reads, giving one row per CDR3 protein. The data hold about 89,000 distinct CDR3 sequences, with about 2.5% observed a single time. Sequences were obtained from PBMCs. The origin of the receptors is a woman aged 30 to 39 with multiple sclerosis.

The sample holds many counts of this clonotype. This rearrangement joins TRBV27 to TRBJ2-5, with D unclear. Germline-derived CDR1 and CDR2 are MNHEY and SMNVEV (reference sequence). The CDR3 totals 14 residues. The germline V and J ends were trimmed by 5 bases and 0 bases, with 10 bases remaining between them. The CDR3 reads CASSPFPYQETQYF. In DNA form, the CDR3 reads TGTGCCAGCAGTCCTTTCCCGTACCAAGAGACCCAGTACTTC.

This clonotype was observed many times. The J gene is TRBJ2-1, the V gene TRBV7-8, with a possible D match to TRBD2 (6 bases). V lost 0 bases to trimming and J lost 3 bases, with 12 bases between them. The CDR3 has 16 residues. CDR1 and CDR2 (germline): SGHVS, FQNEAQ. The CDR3 spells CASSLARAGFYNEQFF. CDR3 sequence (DNA): TGTGCCAGCAGCTTAGCGCGTGCGGGATTCTACAATGAGCAGTTCTTC.

This clonotype was counted ten times or more. The chain combines TRBV11-1 with TRBJ2-5; no firm D call. Trimming shortened V by 6 bases and J by 5 bases, and 16 bases separated the two germline ends. Per the germline V gene, CDR1 is SGHAT and CDR2 is FQDESV (reference sequence). The CDR3 runs 14 residues. The chain's CDR3 is CASSTPPNSETQYF. The CDR3 DNA sequence: TGTGCCAGCAGTACACCTCCAAATTCCGAGACCCAGTACTTC.

This clonotype was counted many times. The genes are TRBV5-1 and TRBJ2-3, with 7 bases that match TRBD1. The CDR3 sequence is 15 residues long. Germline values: CDR1 SGHRS, CDR2 YFSETQ. J was trimmed by 2 bases and V by 1 base; bases with no gene match: 4. DNA for the CDR3: TGCGCCAGCAGCTTGTCACAGGGGTTCACAGATACGCAGTATTTT. It is translated as CASSLSQGFTDTQYF. Filled out from reference TRBV5-1 and TRBJ2-3, the complete variable domain reads KAGVTQTPRYLIKTRGQQVTLSCSPISGHRSVSWYQQTPGQGLQFLFEYFSETQRNKGNFPGRFSGRQFSNSRSEMNVSTLELGDSALYLCASSLSQGFTDTQYFGPGTRLTVL.

This clonotype was counted at least ten times. The rearrangement links TRBV5-1 to TRBJ1-2, with D possibly matching TRBD1 (5 bases). Germline loops: CDR1 SGHRS, CDR2 YFSETQ. The CDR3 runs 14 residues. Between the trimmed V and J ends, which lost 0 bases and 8 bases, there was a span of 14 bases. The CDR3 nucleotides read TGCGCCAGCAGCTTGGCTATAGGGACGCAGGGCTACACCTTC. Amino acids: CASSLAIGTQGYTF.

This clonotype has a count of ten or more. The chain couples TRBV30 to TRBJ2-7; 10 bases fit TRBD2. Germline loops: CDR1 GTSNPN, CDR2 SVGIG (reference sequence). Unmatched junction bases numbered 15, after V lost 0 bases and J lost 4 bases. The CDR3 loop spans 18 amino acids. CDR3 coding DNA: TGTGCCTGGAGTGTACTAGGTAGCGGGAGGACCAGAGTTTACGAGCAGTACTTC. Translation: CAWSVLGSGRTRVYEQYF.

Many counts were recorded for this clonotype. The chain employs TRBV9 and TRBJ2-6; D might be TRBD1 or TRBD2, each matching 6 bases. Deletions cut 1 base from V and 12 bases from J, with 17 bases between. Per the germline V gene, CDR1 is SGDLS and CDR2 is YYNGEE. The CDR3 is made up of 15 amino acids. As DNA, the CDR3 is TGTGCCAGCAGCGTACGTGGGGGGCTCAATCCCGTCCTGACTTTC. Translated: CASSVRGGLNPVLTF.

This clonotype was seen at least ten times. This chain uses TRBV11-2 with TRBJ1-4, with D uncertain. The CDR3 spans 13 residues. V lost 3 bases to trimming and J lost 6 bases, with 8 bases between them. The germline V gene encodes CDR1 SGHAT and CDR2 FQNNGV. The CDR3 nucleotides read TGTGCCAGCAGCTTTCTGGAGGATGAAAAACTGTTTTTT. Residues: CASSFLEDEKLFF.

In this sample, this clonotype turned up many times. V usage is TRBV20-1 and J usage is TRBJ2-1; 10 bases map to TRBD2. J lost 4 bases, V lost 5 bases, and 8 bases had no gene match. This CDR3 comprises 15 residues. CDR1 is DFQATT and CDR2 is SNEGSKA in the germline V gene (reference sequence). For the CDR3, the DNA is TGCAGTGCTTATCCTAGCGGGAGAAGGTACAATGAGCAGTTCTTC. Amino acid sequence: CSAYPSGRRYNEQFF.

Only a few counts were recorded for this clonotype. A read error is possible here, since a much larger clone lies one base away. The chain uses TRBV19 and TRBJ2-7; TRBD1 might be the D (6 bases). This CDR3 is built from 17 residues. Germline V CDR1 and CDR2: LNHDA, SQIVND (reference sequence). V lost 3 bases, J lost 0 bases, and 18 bases lay in between. This CDR3 reads CASSINHGQWSSYEQYF. For the CDR3, the DNA is TGTGCCAGTAGTATTAACCATGGACAGTGGAGCTCCTACGAGCAGTACTTC.

This clonotype was seen many times. The chain is built from TRBV5-1 and TRBJ2-3, with TRBD2 matching over 9 bases. V shed 4 bases and J 0 bases; nucleotides not matched to a gene: 6. The length of the CDR3 is 16 residues. Germline V gene data show CDR1 as SGHRS and CDR2 as YFSETQ. Here the CDR3 reads CASSRTTSGSTDTQYF. Written as DNA, the CDR3 is TGCGCCAGCAGCAGAACCACTAGCGGGAGCACAGATACGCAGTATTTT.

In this sample, this clonotype turned up many times. This sequence joins TRBV5-4 and TRBJ1-2, with TRBD1 matching over 7 bases. CDR1 and CDR2 (germline): SGHNT, YYREEE (reference sequence). This CDR3 contains 13 residues. V lost 6 bases and J lost 8; bases outside the gene matches: 10. The CDR3 nucleotides are TGTGCCAGCAACCAGGGGGGCGAGGAAGGCTACACCTTC. The encoded protein is CASNQGGEEGYTF. Full variable domain (outside the CDR3, taken from reference TRBV5-4 and TRBJ1-2): ETGVTQSPTHLIKTRGQQVTLRCSSQSGHNTVSWYQQALGQGPQFIFQYYREEENGRGNFPPRFSGLQFPNYSSELNVNALELDDSALYLCASNQGGEEGYTFGSGTRLTVV.

The sample holds many counts of this clonotype. The rearrangement joins TRBV5-1 to TRBJ2-7; D might be TRBD1 or TRBD2, each matching 5 bases. The V end lost 0 bases, the J end lost 0 bases, and 10 bases lay between the germline ends. Germline-derived CDR1 and CDR2 are SGHRS and YFSETQ. The CDR3 has 15 amino acids. As DNA, the CDR3 is TGCGCCAGCAGCTTGGATTGGGGGAACTCCTACGAGCAGTACTTC. Protein: CASSLDWGNSYEQYF.

This clonotype was detected ten times or more. The rearrangement uses TRBV7-2 and TRBJ2-7, with 7 bases fitting TRBD2. This CDR3 is built from 15 residues. J lost 2 bases, V lost 5 bases, and 9 bases had no gene match. Germline lookup yields CDR1 SGHTA and CDR2 FQGNSA. The CDR3 here is CASSLREGMTYEQYF. CDR3 nucleotides: TGTGCCAGCAGCCTCAGGGAGGGAATGACCTACGAGCAGTACTTC. Full variable domain (missing parts from reference TRBV7-2 and TRBJ2-7): GAGVSQSPSNKVTEKGKDVELRCDPISGHTALYWYRQSLGQGLEFLIYFQGNSAPDKSGLPSDRFSAERTGGSVSTLTIQRTQQEDSAVYLCASSLREGMTYEQYFGPGTRLTVT.

This clonotype was recorded at least ten times. The chain has TRBV27 and TRBJ2-7; 8 nucleotides agree with TRBD1. V trimming: 6 bases; J trimming: 4 bases; junction bases outside the gene matches: 5. This CDR3 region has 13 residues. Germline lookup yields CDR1 MNHEY and CDR2 SMNVEV (reference sequence). CDR3 nucleotides: TGTGCCAGCAGACCCAGGACAGGGTACGAGCAGTACTTC. Protein sequence: CASRPRTGYEQYF.

This clonotype was observed at least ten times. The rearrangement joins TRBV6-2 or TRBV6-3 to TRBJ2-5; TRBD2 agrees at 7 bases. Germline V gene lookup returns CDR1 MNHEY and CDR2 SVGEGT. The CDR3 length is 14 residues. The V gene end was trimmed by 6 bases and the J gene end by 2 bases; junction bases not matched to a gene: 6. The CDR3 loop reads CASRPTGRQETQYF. CDR3 nucleotide sequence: TGTGCCAGCAGACCCACCGGGAGGCAAGAGACCCAGTACTTC.

This clonotype was detected ten times or more. The CDR3 spells CASSPTSGGETQYF. Written as DNA, the CDR3 is TGTGCCAGCTCACCTACTAGTGGCGGAGAGACCCAGTACTTC. The chain recombines TRBV18 with TRBJ2-5, with a weak D call TRBD2 (5 bases). In germline, CDR1 is KGHSH, CDR2 LQKENI. V was trimmed by 3 bases and J by 4 bases, leaving 12 bases between them. The CDR3 has 14 amino acids. The whole variable domain, filled in from reference TRBV18 and TRBJ2-5, reads NAGVMQNPRHLVRRRGQEARLRCSPMKGHSHVYWYRQLPEEGLKFMVYLQKENIIDESGMPKERFSAEFPKEGPSILRIQQVVRGDSAAYFCASSPTSGGETQYFGPGTRLLVL.

This clonotype has a count of ten or more. The J gene is TRBJ2-2, the V gene TRBV12-3 or TRBV12-4, with 7 bases aligning to TRBD1. The V segment lost 5 bases and the J segment 7 bases; nucleotides outside the gene matches: 7. CDR3 length: 14 residues. CDR3 amino acids: CASSLQGVIGELFF. The CDR3 coding sequence is TGTGCCAGCAGTCTTCAGGGGGTGATCGGGGAGCTGTTTTTT.

The table lists this clonotype with many counts. The chain recombines TRBV7-9 with TRBJ2-2; 7 bases are a match to TRBD1. The CDR3 sequence is 15 residues long. The ends lost 6 bases at V and 1 base at J; junction bases unmatched: 5. The germline CDR1 and CDR2 sequences are SEHNR and FQNEAQ (reference sequence). The CDR3 protein is CASSSGTVNTGELFF. CDR3 nucleotides: TGTGCCAGCAGTTCCGGGACAGTGAACACCGGGGAGCTGTTTTTT. Combining the CDR3 with reference TRBV7-9 and TRBJ2-2 gives the whole variable domain DTGVSQNPRHKITKRGQNVTFRCDPISEHNRLYWYRQTLGQGPEFLTYFQNEAQLEKSRLLSDRFSAERPKGSFSTLEIQRTEQGDSAMYLCASSSGTVNTGELFFGEGSRLTVL.

This clonotype was picked up many times. The genes are TRBV20-1 and TRBJ1-3; D gene ambiguous. This CDR3 spans 16 amino acids. V was trimmed by 0 bases and J by 0 bases, leaving 12 bases between them. Germline CDR1 is DFQATT and CDR2 is SNEGSKA (reference sequence). This CDR3 is CSARDMATISGNTIYF. The CDR3 DNA follows: TGCAGTGCTAGAGATATGGCGACCATCTCTGGAAACACCATATATTTT.

Ten or more counts support this clonotype. The chain combines TRBV12-3 or TRBV12-4 with TRBJ1-5; D might be TRBD1 (5 bases). V lost 7 bases to trimming and J lost 0 bases, with 13 bases between them. There are 15 residues in the CDR3. CDR3 in DNA: TGTGCCAGCACCTTGGGGCACCTTAGCAATCAGCCCCAGCATTTT. The encoded protein is CASTLGHLSNQPQHF.

In its sample, this clonotype was seen many times. The chain uses TRBV29-1 and TRBJ2-2, with D possibly TRBD1 on 5 matching bases. Germline loops: CDR1 SQVTM, CDR2 ANQGSEA. The CDR3 contains 14 residues. Trimming removed 0 bases at V and 4 bases at J, with 9 bases between. CDR3 sequence: CSVEDPRATGELFF. CDR3 bases: TGCAGCGTTGAAGATCCCAGGGCCACCGGGGAGCTGTTTTTT.

This clonotype was picked up many times. The chain links TRBV20-1 to TRBJ1-1; 7 nucleotides match TRBD1. Germline CDR1 DFQATT, CDR2 SNEGSKA (reference sequence). CDR3 length: 13 residues. The DNA of the CDR3 is TGCCGCTTGAGGGGGCGCGGGGGCACTGAAGCTTTCTTT. The encoded protein is CRLRGRGGTEAFF.

As concerns this clonotype: Because it lacks the conserved phenylalanine or tryptophan at the end, this CDR3 is likely a read error. The chain carries TRBV7-2 and TRBJ2-7, with D hard to call. Per germline, CDR1 SGHTA and CDR2 FQGNSA. V lost 3 bases, J lost 1 base, and 10 bases lay in between. CDR3 length: 14 amino acids. The CDR3 is CASSFSLESYEQYN. The CDR3, as DNA: TGTGCCAGCAGCTTCTCGTTGGAATCCTACGAGCAGTACAAC.

This clonotype was seen many times. The J gene is TRBJ2-1, the V gene TRBV5-1; D possibly corresponds to TRBD1 (5 bases). The CDR3 loop spans 13 amino acids. The V end was cut by 2 bases, the J end by 6 bases, with 9 bases between. CDR1 SGHRS and CDR2 YFSETQ come from the germline V gene. CDR3 sequence: CASSFTGGNEQFF. The CDR3 DNA is TGCGCCAGCAGCTTCACAGGCGGCAATGAGCAGTTCTTC.

At least ten counts were recorded for this clonotype. In DNA form, the CDR3 reads TGTGCCAGCAGCATGCCAGCGGGGGGCCATACGCAGTATTTT. Residues: CASSMPAGGHTQYF. This chain joins TRBV13 and TRBJ2-3, with 9 bases matching TRBD2. The CDR3 totals 14 residues. Unmatched junction bases numbered 7, after V lost 5 bases and J lost 7 bases. The germline CDR1 and CDR2 sequences are PRHDT and FYEKMQ (reference sequence).

Ten or more counts support this clonotype. J is TRBJ1-1 and V is TRBV7-8; TRBD1 is a possible D gene (5 bases). The CDR3 totals 16 residues. Trimming stripped 6 bases from V and 1 base from J, with 18 bases between. Germline CDR1 is SGHVS and CDR2 is FQNEAQ. The CDR3 reads CASRANRGRRNTEAFF. The CDR3 nucleotides are TGTGCCAGCAGGGCCAATAGGGGACGGAGGAACACTGAAGCTTTCTTT.

Concerning this clonotype: This may stem from a read error, because a much larger clone lies one nucleotide away. The chain is built from TRBV20-1 and TRBJ1-5, with D tentatively TRBD1 (5 bases). V was clipped by 8 bases and J by 6 bases, with 8 bases between them. The CDR3 consists of 10 residues. Per germline, CDR1 DFQATT and CDR2 SNEGSKA (reference sequence). CDR3 DNA: TGCAGTAAAGGGGTTCAGCCCCAGCATTTT. Protein sequence: CSKGVQPQHF.

This clonotype was picked up many times. The genes are TRBV5-1 and TRBJ2-3, with 11 nucleotides matching TRBD1. The germline V gene encodes CDR1 SGHRS and CDR2 YFSETQ. The V gene end was trimmed by 3 bases and the J gene end by 5 bases; junction bases not matched to a gene: 8. The CDR3 sequence is 16 residues long. The CDR3 loop is CASSSWTGGGGDTQYF. As DNA, the CDR3 is TGCGCCAGCAGCTCCTGGACAGGGGGCGGTGGAGATACGCAGTATTTT.

Ten or more counts support this clonotype. The chain has TRBV7-2 and TRBJ2-7; D is uncertain. This CDR3 is 13 amino acids long. Between the trimmed V and J ends, which lost 5 bases and 2 bases, there was a span of 10 bases. CDR1 SGHTA and CDR2 FQGNSA come from the germline V gene. The chain's CDR3 is CASSPEPAYEQYF. The CDR3 DNA reads TGTGCCAGCAGCCCAGAGCCGGCCTACGAGCAGTACTTC.